The 26 T cell receptor beta chains given below trace back to one sample, sequenced in a study of cytomegalovirus exposure and HLA in healthy donors. Primers for the PCR totalled 60 Vbeta and 13 Jbeta. Profiling relied on immunoSEQ multiplex PCR, and the TCRdb table lists in-frame clones only, not all of them. The repertoire holds 140,000 or so clones, 65% to 85% seen once, with roughly 4% in the top ten. Sample: PBMCs. Every receptor here comes from a woman aged 40 to 50 in good health and CMV-seropositive.

This clone has more than one count but fewer than ten. CDR3 in DNA: TGTGCCAGTAGTGTAGCGGGAGGGACCGGGGAGCTGTTTTTT. As protein: CASSVAGGTGELFF. This chain links TRBV19 with TRBJ2-2; 11 bases map to TRBD2. V shed 5 bases, J shed 5 bases, and the junction held 1 base outside the gene matches. This CDR3 is built from 14 residues. The germline V gene encodes CDR1 LNHDA and CDR2 SQIVND (reference sequence).

This sequence joins TRBV6-5 and TRBJ2-3, with D perhaps TRBD2 (7 bases). The length of the CDR3 is 15 residues. The germline V gene encodes CDR1 MNHEY and CDR2 SVGAGI. V was cut by 4 bases and J by 1 base, with 12 bases left in between. In DNA, the CDR3 is TGTGCCAGCAGTTTTAGGGGGGGACGCACAGATACGCAGTATTTT. Translated, it gives CASSFRGGRTDTQYF.

The chain links TRBV4-1 to TRBJ2-7, with D maybe TRBD1 (7 bases). Germline V lookup: CDR1 MGHRA, CDR2 YSYEKL. The CDR3 is made up of 14 amino acids. V lost 3 bases, J lost 7 bases, and 16 bases lay in between. The chain's CDR3 is CASSHGQVGGEQYF. The CDR3 DNA is TGCGCCAGCAGCCACGGACAGGTCGGAGGGGAGCAGTACTTC.

The CDR3 sequence: CASGQGSVELFF. The CDR3 coding sequence is TGTGCCAGCGGACAGGGGTCGGTGGAACTGTTTTTT. The genes are TRBV2 and TRBJ1-4; TRBD1 agrees at 9 bases. CDR1 is SNHLY, CDR2 FYNNEI, per germline. Unmatched junction bases numbered 7, after V lost 8 bases and J lost 12 bases. The CDR3 contains 12 residues.

The genes are TRBV6-6 and TRBJ1-1; D is unresolved. V shed 0 bases and J shed 8 bases, with 7 bases lying between them. The CDR3 extends over 12 amino acids. Looked up from germline, CDR1 is MNHNY and CDR2 is SVGAGI (reference sequence). In nucleotides, the CDR3 is TGTGCCAGCAGTTACTCGAGAGGCGAAGCTTTCTTT. It codes for CASSYSRGEAFF.

The chain uses TRBV10-1 and TRBJ2-2; D is unclear. The CDR3 runs to 14 residues. CDR1 is WNHNN and CDR2 is SYGVQD in the germline V gene (reference sequence). V lost 4 bases, J lost 6 bases, and 12 bases lay in between. For the CDR3, the DNA is TGCGCCAGCAGTGCCTCGGGTGGAGCCGGGGAGCTGTTTTTT. Translation: CASSASGGAGELFF.

The rearrangement uses TRBV2 and TRBJ2-7; maybe TRBD2 (5 bases). The length of the CDR3 is 14 residues. The V gene's germline CDR1 is SNHLY and CDR2 FYNNEI. Trimming removed 1 base from V and 0 bases from J, with 7 bases in between. In DNA form, the CDR3 reads TGTGCCAGCAGTGAAGGGACTTTCTCCTACGAGCAGTACTTC. Translation gives CASSEGTFSYEQYF.

The J gene is TRBJ1-4, the V gene TRBV6-5, with D tentatively TRBD1 (6 bases). The CDR3 loop spans 15 amino acids. Germline V lookup: CDR1 MNHEY, CDR2 SVGAGI. V was clipped by 0 bases and J by 8 bases, with 13 bases between them. CDR3 nucleotide sequence: TGTGCCAGCAGTTACTCGGCGGGGGCGGGCGAAAAACTGTTTTTT. Amino acid sequence: CASSYSAGAGEKLFF.

As regards this clone: The junction departs from the called germline gene at one end, perhaps through a read error. The V and J genes are TRBV30 and TRBJ2-7; 7 bases agree with TRBD1. This CDR3 spans 14 amino acids. Germline V gene data show CDR1 as GTSNPN and CDR2 as SVGIG (reference sequence). As DNA, the CDR3 is TGTGCCTGGAGTATAGGGGGCTCCAACTACGGGCAGTACTTC. Its translation is CAWSIGGSNYGQYF.

This chain joins TRBV7-2 and TRBJ2-5; 9 bases map to TRBD2. CDR3 size: 16 residues. The J segment lost 5 bases and the V segment lost 5 bases, leaving 12 bases of the junction unmatched. Germline CDR1 and CDR2: SGHTA and FQGNSA. CDR3 sequence: CASSPPRASGTETQYF. Here the CDR3 DNA reads TGTGCCAGCAGCCCCCCGCGTGCTAGCGGGACTGAGACCCAGTACTTC.

This chain links TRBV9 with TRBJ2-7, with TRBD1 matching over 9 bases. V gave up 1 base and J gave up 7 bases; unmatched junction bases: 30. CDR1 is SGDLS and CDR2 is YYNGEE in the germline V gene. The CDR3 totals 22 residues. The CDR3 region has the DNA TGTGCCAGCAGCGTAAGGGGCCTAATAGAGGACAGGGGACTCACCTACTCTAAAGAGCAGTACTTC. It codes for CASSVRGLIEDRGLTYSKEQYF. The full variable domain, completed using reference TRBV9 and TRBJ2-7, is DSGVTQTPKHLITATGQRVTLRCSPRSGDLSVYWYQQSLDQGLQFLIQYYNGEERAKGNILERFSAQQFPDLHSELNLSSLELGDSALYFCASSVRGLIEDRGLTYSKEQYFGPGTRLTVT.

The gene calls are TRBV28 and TRBJ1-2, with D possibly TRBD1 on 6 matching bases. The germline V gene has CDR1 MDHEN and CDR2 SYDVKM. Trimming stripped 7 bases from V and 6 bases from J, with 27 bases between. The CDR3 covers 17 residues. The CDR3 DNA is TGTGCCAGCACTTCCAACCCCACGGGGCAGGGGAGGGATGGCTACACCTTC. It codes for CASTSNPTGQGRDGYTF.

This rearrangement joins TRBV4-1 to TRBJ1-1; no clear D gene. Germline CDR1 reads MGHRA; CDR2 reads YSYEKL. The CDR3 consists of 11 residues. The V end was cut by 4 bases, the J end by 3 bases, with 3 bases between. The CDR3: CASSRDTEAFF. The CDR3 DNA reads TGCGCCAGCAGCCGCGACACTGAAGCTTTCTTT.

This clone is a singleton in its sample. The chain has TRBV5-5 and TRBJ1-1; the match to TRBD1 covers 10 bases. This CDR3 spans 14 amino acids. Germline lookup yields CDR1 SGHKS and CDR2 YYEKEE (reference sequence). J gave up 5 bases and V 2 bases, and 3 bases lay outside the gene matches. CDR3 nucleotides: TGTGCCAGCAGCTTCCGGGACAGGGGTACTGAAGCTTTCTTT. This gives the protein CASSFRDRGTEAFF.

The chain couples TRBV4-2 to TRBJ1-4; no firm D call. The CDR3 runs 14 residues. Germline assignment: CDR1 LGHNA and CDR2 YNFKEQ. V lost 4 bases and J lost 4, with 10 bases in between. CDR3 nucleotides: TGTGCCAGCAGCCTGCTTCAGGATAATGAAAAACTGTTTTTT. It encodes CASSLLQDNEKLFF.

This chain uses TRBV7-8 with TRBJ1-3; 8 positions agree with TRBD1. The junction had 4 bases not matched to a gene; V was cut back by 3 bases and J by 0 bases. The CDR3 sequence is 16 residues long. CDR1 and CDR2 from the germline V gene are SGHVS and FQNEAQ. The CDR3: CASSFWTGNSGNTIYF. Written as DNA, the CDR3 is TGTGCCAGCAGCTTTTGGACAGGGAACTCTGGAAACACCATATATTTT.

This rearrangement joins TRBV20-1 to TRBJ2-7; weak D call: TRBD1 (5 bases). The V gene lost 6 bases and the J gene lost 3 bases, with 9 bases spanning the gap. Germline lookup yields CDR1 DFQATT and CDR2 SNEGSKA (reference sequence). The CDR3 has 11 residues. CDR3 sequence: CSADRVYEQYF. CDR3 DNA sequence: TGCAGTGCCGACAGAGTCTACGAGCAGTACTTC.

This clone has just a few counts. The chain recombines TRBV29-1 with TRBJ1-1; 9 bases map to TRBD1. The germline V gene has CDR1 SQVTM and CDR2 ANQGSEA. V was clipped by 7 bases and J by 2 bases; unmatched bases: 8. This CDR3 comprises 14 residues. Here the CDR3 reads CSAHRGRSNTEAFF. CDR3 in DNA: TGCAGCGCCCACAGGGGGCGCTCAAACACTGAAGCTTTCTTT.

This clone has a handful of counts. The chain links TRBV15 to TRBJ1-5; D is unresolved. Trimming took 5 bases from V and 3 from J, leaving 8 bases between them. Germline lookup yields CDR1 LNHNV and CDR2 YYDKDF (reference sequence). The CDR3 totals 13 residues. The CDR3 nucleotides read TGTGCCACCAGCCTCTCGTTCAATCAGCCCCAGCATTTT. The encoded protein is CATSLSFNQPQHF.

This clone appeared once. The chain links TRBV7-2 to TRBJ2-1; a weak D match, TRBD1 (6 bases). CDR1 is SGHTA and CDR2 is FQGNSA in the germline V gene. Trimming stripped 5 bases from V and 8 bases from J, with 22 bases between. The CDR3 has 16 amino acids. CDR3: CASSPPYRDWGDEQFF. The CDR3 DNA reads as TGTGCCAGCAGCCCCCCCTACAGGGATTGGGGTGATGAGCAGTTCTTC.

This sequence joins TRBV21-1 and TRBJ2-7; TRBD2 is the table's D call and was not checked against the DNA. TRBV21-1 is a recognized pseudogene. The CDR3 runs 15 residues. The CDR3 sequence is CASSAQRAGPNEQYF. The CDR3 coding sequence is TGTGCCAGCAGCGCCCAGAGGGCGGGGCCGAACGAGCAGTACTTC.

The rearrangement links TRBV5-4 to TRBJ1-6, with a weak D call TRBD1 (5 bases). V was trimmed by 5 bases and J by 8 bases, leaving 14 bases between them. The CDR3 loop spans 14 amino acids. The V gene's germline CDR1 is SGHNT and CDR2 YYREEE (reference sequence). CDR3 nucleotide sequence: TGTGCCAGCAGTCGAGGGACTGTAGATTCACCCCTCCACTTT. Amino acid sequence: CASSRGTVDSPLHF. Full variable domain (remainder filled in from reference TRBV5-4 and TRBJ1-6): ETGVTQSPTHLIKTRGQQVTLRCSSQSGHNTVSWYQQALGQGPQFIFQYYREEENGRGNFPPRFSGLQFPNYSSELNVNALELDDSALYLCASSRGTVDSPLHFGNGTRLTVT.

The V call is TRBV2, the J call TRBJ2-2; possibly TRBD2 for D (7 bases). Deletions cut 8 bases from V and 4 bases from J, with 20 bases between. Germline V lookup: CDR1 SNHLY, CDR2 FYNNEI. The CDR3 runs 16 residues. The CDR3 reads CASRMGGASSTGELFF. CDR3 bases: TGTGCCAGCCGCATGGGGGGGGCCTCGTCCACCGGGGAGCTGTTTTTT. Using reference TRBV2 and TRBJ2-2 for the parts outside the CDR3, the full variable domain is EPEVTQTPSHQVTQMGQEVILRCVPISNHLYFYWYRQILGQKVEFLVSFYNNEISEKSEIFDDQFSVERPDGSNFTLKIRSTKLEDSAMYFCASRMGGASSTGELFFGEGSRLTVL.

This chain uses TRBV5-1 with TRBJ2-7, with 9 bases lining up with TRBD2. Germline V gene lookup returns CDR1 SGHRS and CDR2 YFSETQ. With V trimmed by 2 bases and J by 0 bases, 3 bases remained unmatched. The CDR3 is 15 amino acids. This chain's CDR3 is CASSLGTSSSYEQYF. As DNA, the CDR3 is TGCGCCAGCAGCTTAGGGACTAGCAGCTCCTACGAGCAGTACTTC.

The chain uses TRBV19 and TRBJ1-2; 7 nucleotides match TRBD1. CDR1 and CDR2 (germline): LNHDA, SQIVND (reference sequence). CDR3 length: 13 residues. Trimming at V came to 5 bases and at J to 4 bases, leaving 4 bases not matched to a gene. The CDR3 spells CASSPTGSYGYTF. In DNA form, the CDR3 reads TGTGCCAGTAGTCCGACAGGGTCCTATGGCTACACCTTC.

This chain uses TRBV30 with TRBJ1-3; 8 bases are shared with TRBD1. V lost 4 bases to trimming and J lost 4 bases; unmatched junction nucleotides: 6. There are 14 residues in the CDR3. CDR1 and CDR2 (germline): GTSNPN, SVGIG (reference sequence). The DNA for the CDR3 is TGTGCCTGGACCCAGGGGGCAGCCGGAAACACCATATATTTT. Protein sequence: CAWTQGAAGNTIYF.